This T cell receptor beta chain came from a study of T cells in Graves' hyperthyroidism and ophthalmopathy. Overall study results and limits: Most thyroid clonotypes with frequency above 0.001 were detected in blood.

The CDR3 regions of TCR beta were amplified from RNA transcripts. A first-round RT-PCR of the TCR CDR3 used the HTBI primer set. TCRdb processed the multiplex PCR reads anew with MiXCR; each CDR3 protein has one entry. The table records 500,000 to 800,000 distinct CDR3 sequences, roughly 15% of them present only once. This CDR3 region has 16 residues. Trimming shortened V by 5 bases and J by 0 bases, and 11 bases separated the two germline ends. In germline, CDR1 is SGHTA, CDR2 FQGNSA. This clonotype was found many times. What it binds is not known. The TCR was taken from a woman between 50 and 59 years old with Graves' ophthalmopathy. Sequenced: blood. This rearrangement joins TRBV7-2 to TRBJ1-6; D remains ambiguous. The chain's CDR3 is CASSHFLSSYNSPLHF. CDR3 nucleotide sequence: TGTGCCAGCAGCCACTTTCTAAGCTCCTATAATTCACCCCTCCACTTT.